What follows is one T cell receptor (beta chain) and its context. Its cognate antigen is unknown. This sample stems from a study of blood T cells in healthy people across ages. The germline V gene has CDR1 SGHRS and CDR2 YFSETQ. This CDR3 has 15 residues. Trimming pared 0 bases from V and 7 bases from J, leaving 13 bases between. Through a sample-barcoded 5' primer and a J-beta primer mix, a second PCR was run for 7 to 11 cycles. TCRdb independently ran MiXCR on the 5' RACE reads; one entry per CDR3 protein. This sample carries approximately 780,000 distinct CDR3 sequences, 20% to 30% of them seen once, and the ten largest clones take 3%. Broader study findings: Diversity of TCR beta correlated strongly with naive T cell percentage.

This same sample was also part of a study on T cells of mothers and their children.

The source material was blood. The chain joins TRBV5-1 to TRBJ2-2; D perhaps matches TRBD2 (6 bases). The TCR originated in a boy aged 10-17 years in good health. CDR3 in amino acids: CASSLVGGRNGELFF. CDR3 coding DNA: TGCGCCAGCAGCTTGGTCGGGGGAAGGAACGGGGAGCTGTTTTTT. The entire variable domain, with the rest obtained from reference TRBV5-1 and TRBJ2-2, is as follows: KAGVTQTPRYLIKTRGQQVTLSCSPISGHRSVSWYQQTPGQGLQFLFEYFSETQRNKGNFPGRFSGRQFSNSRSEMNVSTLELGDSALYLCASSLVGGRNGELFFGEGSRLTVL.